This T cell receptor (beta chain) was observed in a study of cytotoxic CD8 clonotypes in ibrutinib-treated CLL. The data were produced by immunoSEQ multiplex PCR, yet TCRdb's version contains in-frame clones alone and is incomplete. This table has 30,000 to 40,000 clones, about two thirds appearing once. Germline V gene sequence: CDR1 SGHRS, CDR2 YFSETQ. Trimming cost V 3 bases and J 6 bases, with 22 bases left between them. This CDR3 has 17 amino acids. The chain carries TRBV5-1 and TRBJ2-1; D may be TRBD1 (7 bases). Sequencing used PBMCs, obtained at disease progression, from a patient treated with ibrutinib. This clonotype was obtained from a human donor with chronic lymphocytic leukemia. CDR3: CASSWRGTEPPGNEQFF. CDR3 in DNA: TGCGCCAGCAGCTGGAGGGGGACAGAACCCCCGGGCAATGAGCAGTTCTTC. Full variable domain (missing parts from reference TRBV5-1 and TRBJ2-1): KAGVTQTPRYLIKTRGQQVTLSCSPISGHRSVSWYQQTPGQGLQFLFEYFSETQRNKGNFPGRFSGRQFSNSRSEMNVSTLELGDSALYLCASSWRGTEPPGNEQFFGPGTRLTVL.